This T cell receptor (beta chain) comes out of a study of blood T cells in healthy people across ages. Study-wide results and limits: Fewer expanded clones and more diversity marked long-lived versus aged donors.

This clonotype was recorded a few times. The antigen is not known. With a J-beta primer mix and a sample-barcoded 5' primer, a second PCR ran about 6 to 11 cycles. In TCRdb, the 5' RACE reads were re-called with MiXCR into one record per CDR3 protein. The sample holds fewer than 1,000,000 distinct CDR3 sequences, about half seen once. Germline loops: CDR1 MNHEY, CDR2 SMNVEV (reference sequence). The V end was cut by 8 bases, the J end by 0 bases, with 8 bases between. The CDR3 runs 12 residues. Sequencing input: blood. The receptor was isolated from a man older than 75 in good health. This chain joins TRBV27 and TRBJ2-7; D ambiguous. In DNA form, the CDR3 reads TGTGCCAGCTTTTCTAACTCCTACGAGCAGTACTTC. Translating it yields CASFSNSYEQYF.